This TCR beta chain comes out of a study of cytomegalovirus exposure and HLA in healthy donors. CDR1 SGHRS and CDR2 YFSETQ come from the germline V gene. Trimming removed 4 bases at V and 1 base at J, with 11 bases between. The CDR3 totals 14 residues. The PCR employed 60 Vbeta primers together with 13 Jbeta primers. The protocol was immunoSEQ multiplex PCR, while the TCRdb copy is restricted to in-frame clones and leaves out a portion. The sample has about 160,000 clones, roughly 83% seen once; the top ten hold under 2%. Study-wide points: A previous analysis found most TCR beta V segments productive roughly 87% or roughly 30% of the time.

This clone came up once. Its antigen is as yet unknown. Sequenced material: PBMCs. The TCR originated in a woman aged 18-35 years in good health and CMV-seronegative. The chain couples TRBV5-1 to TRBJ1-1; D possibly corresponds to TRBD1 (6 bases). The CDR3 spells CASSGTGWNTEAFF. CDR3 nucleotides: TGCGCCAGCAGCGGAACAGGGTGGAACACTGAAGCTTTCTTT.